These 3 T cell receptor beta chains were sequenced from one sample in a study of T cell responses to AZD1222 COVID-19 vaccine. This table comes from immunoSEQ multiplex PCR, and its TCRdb copy is limited to in-frame clones, with some not included. The table includes roughly 150,000 clones, more than 85% detected once. This material consisted of peripheral blood, taken on day 0 of AZD1222 vaccination. These receptor sequences come from an adult in good health.

The J gene is TRBJ2-5, the V gene TRBV5-1; 10 nucleotides line up with TRBD1. CDR1 is SGHRS, CDR2 YFSETQ, per germline. The ends lost 1 base at V and 5 bases at J; junction bases unmatched: 8. The CDR3 is 16 residues long. The CDR3 reads CASSLWGTGVMETQYF. CDR3 nucleotides: TGCGCCAGCAGCTTGTGGGGGACAGGGGTGATGGAGACCCAGTACTTC.

The chain carries TRBV9 and TRBJ2-1, with D possibly being TRBD2 (5 bases). The length of the CDR3 is 15 residues. The V gene lost 3 bases and the J gene lost 0 bases, with 10 bases spanning the gap. Germline V gives CDR1 SGDLS, CDR2 YYNGEE. CDR3 DNA sequence: TGTGCCAGCAGCGGGCTAGCTACCTCCTACAATGAGCAGTTCTTC. It is translated as CASSGLATSYNEQFF.

The CDR3 region has the DNA TGTGCCAGCAGCGTAGCTACGGGGCAGCTTAACACTGAAGCTTTCTTT. Translated: CASSVATGQLNTEAFF. The chain has TRBV9 and TRBJ1-1, with D possibly TRBD1 on 5 matching bases. This CDR3 is built from 16 residues. The germline V and J ends were trimmed by 0 bases and 2 bases, with 14 bases remaining between them. Germline V gene sequence: CDR1 SGDLS, CDR2 YYNGEE.